This is a list of T cell receptor beta chains from one sample in a study of CD8 T cells in ankylosing spondylitis. TCRdb independently ran MiXCR on the 5' RACE reads; one entry per CDR3 protein. Here the sample spans about 310,000 distinct CDR3 sequences, about 20% being singletons. Sequenced sample: blood, either unsorted or a sorted T cell fraction (not recorded which). Source of these receptors: a female donor with ankylosing spondylitis or in good health (not recorded which). CDR3s include the opening cysteine and the closing phenylalanine or tryptophan. The order of the fields is V gene, D gene, clone size, J gene, CDR3 protein, CDR3 DNA. The D gene is left open where the match is weak. Where a row states a size, it is once, few, many or the class of an expanded clone; other rows omit it.

v_call: TRBV4-3; d_call: .; clone_size: few; j_call: TRBJ2-7; cdr3_aa: CASSQDIQGSREQYF; cdr3_nt: TGCGCCAGCAGCCAAGATATACAGGGAAGCCGCGAGCAGTACTTC
v_call: TRBV18; d_call: .; clone_size: .; j_call: TRBJ2-2; cdr3_aa: CASSPKDLPNTGELFF; cdr3_nt: TGTGCCAGCTCACCTAAGGACTTGCCGAACACCGGGGAGCTGTTTTTT
v_call: TRBV7-2; d_call: TRBD1; clone_size: .; j_call: TRBJ1-6; cdr3_aa: CASKPGGTVNSPLHF; cdr3_nt: TGTGCCAGCAAGCCGGGTGGGACAGTAAATTCACCCCTCCACTTT
v_call: TRBV20-1; d_call: TRBD2; clone_size: .; j_call: TRBJ2-1; cdr3_aa: CSAASLAGRSYNEQFF; cdr3_nt: TGCAGTGCCGCCTCCCTAGCGGGGAGGTCCTACAATGAGCAGTTCTTC
v_call: TRBV25-1; d_call: .; clone_size: few; j_call: TRBJ2-6; cdr3_aa: CAFAPSGANVLTF; cdr3_nt: TGTGCCTTTGCGCCCTCTGGGGCCAACGTCCTGACTTTC
v_call: TRBV7-2; d_call: .; clone_size: .; j_call: TRBJ1-4; cdr3_aa: CASSGGRGRKLFF; cdr3_nt: TGTGCCAGCAGCGGAGGACGAGGTAGAAAACTGTTTTTT
v_call: TRBV20-1; d_call: TRBD2; clone_size: .; j_call: TRBJ2-2; cdr3_aa: CSARPSGSEAGELFF; cdr3_nt: TGCAGTGCTAGACCCAGCGGGAGTGAGGCCGGGGAGCTGTTTTTT
v_call: TRBV30; d_call: .; clone_size: .; j_call: TRBJ1-1; cdr3_aa: CAWSSHELEAFF; cdr3_nt: TGTGCCTGGAGTTCCCATGAACTTGAAGCTTTCTTT
v_call: TRBV11-2; d_call: TRBD1; clone_size: few; j_call: TRBJ1-4; cdr3_aa: CASSRGQGSNEKLFF; cdr3_nt: TGTGCCAGCAGCCGCGGACAGGGGTCTAATGAAAAACTGTTTTTT
v_call: TRBV5-6; d_call: .; clone_size: .; j_call: TRBJ2-2; cdr3_aa: CASSLNGRLFF; cdr3_nt: TGTGCCAGCAGCTTGAATGGGCGGCTGTTTTTT
v_call: TRBV25-1; d_call: TRBD2; clone_size: once; j_call: TRBJ2-5; cdr3_aa: CASSEEGRVETQYF; cdr3_nt: TGTGCCAGCAGTGAAGAGGGGAGGGTGGAGACCCAGTACTTC
v_call: TRBV12-3/TRBV12-4; d_call: .; clone_size: .; j_call: TRBJ1-5; cdr3_aa: CASLGARNQPQHF; cdr3_nt: TGTGCCAGCCTAGGGGCTCGCAATCAGCCCCAGCATTTT
v_call: TRBV7-8; d_call: .; clone_size: .; j_call: TRBJ2-7; cdr3_aa: CASSLNAGSYEQYF; cdr3_nt: TGTGCCAGCAGCTTAAACGCAGGTTCCTACGAGCAGTACTTC
v_call: TRBV20-1; d_call: .; clone_size: .; j_call: TRBJ1-2; cdr3_aa: CSAADRRQTNYGYTF; cdr3_nt: TGCAGTGCAGCAGACCGTCGGCAGACTAACTATGGCTACACCTTC
v_call: TRBV4-3; d_call: .; clone_size: .; j_call: TRBJ2-3; cdr3_aa: CASSPTTTASTDTQYF; cdr3_nt: TGCGCCAGCAGCCCAACGACAACGGCTAGCACAGATACGCAGTATTTT
v_call: TRBV20-1; d_call: .; clone_size: .; j_call: TRBJ1-1; cdr3_aa: CSASPGGTEAFF; cdr3_nt: TGCAGTGCTAGCCCCGGGGGCACTGAAGCTTTCTTT
v_call: TRBV29-1; d_call: .; clone_size: .; j_call: TRBJ1-1; cdr3_aa: CSVRTGGDTEAFF; cdr3_nt: TGCAGCGTTCGAACTGGGGGGGATACTGAAGCTTTCTTT
v_call: TRBV7-7; d_call: .; clone_size: once; j_call: TRBJ1-5; cdr3_aa: CASSYRWTSNQPQHF; cdr3_nt: TGTGCCAGCAGCTACAGGTGGACAAGCAATCAGCCCCAGCATTTT
v_call: TRBV6-2/TRBV6-3; d_call: TRBD1; clone_size: few; j_call: TRBJ2-5; cdr3_aa: CASSSVGTGRSQETQYF; cdr3_nt: TGTGCCAGCAGTTCCGTTGGGACAGGGCGAAGCCAAGAGACCCAGTACTTC
v_call: TRBV6-1; d_call: .; clone_size: few; j_call: TRBJ1-5; cdr3_aa: CASSVDQPQHF; cdr3_nt: TGTGCCAGCAGCGTAGATCAGCCCCAGCATTTT
v_call: TRBV12-3/TRBV12-4; d_call: TRBD1; clone_size: .; j_call: TRBJ1-2; cdr3_aa: CASTADRNYGYTF; cdr3_nt: TGTGCCAGCACCGCGGACAGGAACTATGGCTACACCTTC
v_call: TRBV4-2; d_call: .; clone_size: few; j_call: TRBJ2-1; cdr3_aa: CASSQGRASRENEQFF; cdr3_nt: TGTGCCAGCAGCCAAGGGAGGGCCTCTAGAGAGAATGAGCAGTTCTTC
v_call: TRBV29-1; d_call: TRBD2; clone_size: many; j_call: TRBJ2-1; cdr3_aa: CSGVSGRFTEQFF; cdr3_nt: TGCAGCGGCGTTAGCGGGAGATTTACCGAGCAGTTCTTC
v_call: TRBV3-1; d_call: .; clone_size: .; j_call: TRBJ1-1; cdr3_aa: CASSPVMGEAFF; cdr3_nt: TGTGCCAGCAGCCCAGTGATGGGTGAAGCTTTCTTT
v_call: TRBV5-7; d_call: TRBD1; clone_size: few; j_call: TRBJ2-7; cdr3_aa: CASSDRDSSYEQYF; cdr3_nt: TGTGCCAGCAGCGACCGGGACAGCTCCTACGAGCAGTACTTC
v_call: TRBV20-1; d_call: TRBD1; clone_size: many; j_call: TRBJ2-1; cdr3_aa: CSALDRVTGHEQFF; cdr3_nt: TGCAGTGCTCTAGACAGGGTAACTGGACATGAGCAGTTCTTC
v_call: TRBV6-1; d_call: .; clone_size: .; j_call: TRBJ2-1; cdr3_aa: CASRTGTPPYNEQFF; cdr3_nt: TGTGCCAGCAGAACCGGGACCCCTCCCTACAATGAGCAGTTCTTC
v_call: TRBV10-3; d_call: .; clone_size: .; j_call: TRBJ2-1; cdr3_aa: CAIRGGQAYNEQFF; cdr3_nt: TGTGCCATCAGGGGGGGGCAGGCCTACAATGAGCAGTTCTTC